These T cell receptor beta chains were read from a single sample in a study of human T cells and chemical hapten exposure. In TCRdb, the RACE reads were re-called with MiXCR into one record per CDR3 protein. This sample has fewer than 70,000 distinct CDR3 sequences, with 6.5% to 8.5% found just once. The sample in question was whole blood, obtained in connection with sensitization to the hapten diphenylcyclopropenone (DPC). The receptors come from a woman in her thirties with alopecia areata. Some clones in this sample may be carry-over from other donors' samples. Each CDR3 is given with its conserved first and last residue. D genes are given only for firm matches. Only part of the rows carry a size: once, few, many, or a class if the clone is expanded.

D gene: TRBD1
V gene: TRBV12-3/TRBV12-4
clone size: many
J gene: TRBJ2-5
CDR3 protein: CASSPGTEYQETQYF
CDR3 DNA: TGTGCCAGCAGCCCCGGGACAGAGTACCAAGAGACCCAGTACTTC

D gene: NA
V gene: TRBV5-1
clone size: NA
J gene: TRBJ1-1
CDR3 protein: CASSTGDTLEAFF
CDR3 DNA: TGCGCCAGCTCAACGGGTGACACCCTCGAAGCTTTCTTT

D gene: TRBD2
V gene: TRBV3-1
clone size: few
J gene: TRBJ2-1
CDR3 protein: CASSQDFGERGDNEQFF
CDR3 DNA: TGTGCCAGCAGCCAAGATTTCGGCGAGCGGGGGGATAATGAGCAGTTCTTC

D gene: TRBD1
V gene: TRBV12-3/TRBV12-4
clone size: many
J gene: TRBJ1-2
CDR3 protein: CASSLLGTEPNYGYTF
CDR3 DNA: TGTGCCAGCAGTTTATTAGGGACAGAGCCTAACTATGGCTACACCTTC

D gene: NA
V gene: TRBV20-1
clone size: many
J gene: TRBJ1-1
CDR3 protein: CSALRNTEAFF
CDR3 DNA: TGCAGTGCTTTAAGGAACACTGAAGCTTTCTTT

D gene: TRBD2
V gene: TRBV20-1
clone size: many
J gene: TRBJ2-1
CDR3 protein: CSASSTSGVYNEQFF
CDR3 DNA: TGCAGTGCTAGCTCGACTAGCGGGGTATACAATGAGCAGTTCTTC

D gene: TRBD1
V gene: TRBV6-5
clone size: many
J gene: TRBJ1-1
CDR3 protein: CASSSGQGGGTEAFF
CDR3 DNA: TGTGCCAGCAGTTCGGGACAGGGGGGGGGAACTGAAGCTTTCTTT

D gene: TRBD2
V gene: TRBV12-3/TRBV12-4
clone size: many
J gene: TRBJ2-3
CDR3 protein: CASRSSGGDTQYF
CDR3 DNA: TGTGCCAGCAGATCCAGCGGGGGAGATACGCAGTATTTT

D gene: TRBD1
V gene: TRBV6-2/TRBV6-3
clone size: once
J gene: TRBJ2-3
CDR3 protein: CAGSWSSGQGPDF
CDR3 DNA: TGTGCCGGCAGTTGGTCCTCCGGACAGGGGCCGGATTTT

D gene: NA
V gene: TRBV15
clone size: few
J gene: TRBJ2-1
CDR3 protein: CATSRETGHYNEQFF
CDR3 DNA: TGTGCCACCAGCCGAGAGACAGGACACTACAATGAGCAGTTCTTC

D gene: TRBD1
V gene: TRBV18
clone size: many
J gene: TRBJ1-1
CDR3 protein: CASSPWTGITEAFF
CDR3 DNA: TGTGCCAGCTCCCCATGGACAGGGATCACTGAAGCTTTCTTT

D gene: TRBD1
V gene: TRBV10-3
clone size: many
J gene: TRBJ2-3
CDR3 protein: CAISSMGQGGDTQYF
CDR3 DNA: TGTGCCATCAGCTCAATGGGACAGGGAGGAGATACGCAGTATTTT

D gene: TRBD1
V gene: TRBV5-1
clone size: many
J gene: TRBJ1-1
CDR3 protein: CASGEQGASDTEAFF
CDR3 DNA: TGCGCCAGCGGGGAACAGGGGGCGAGTGACACTGAAGCTTTCTTT

D gene: TRBD1
V gene: TRBV5-6
clone size: many
J gene: TRBJ1-1
CDR3 protein: CASSPRGLGTEAFF
CDR3 DNA: TGTGCCAGCAGCCCCAGGGGGCTGGGCACTGAAGCTTTCTTT

D gene: NA
V gene: TRBV12-3/TRBV12-4
clone size: many
J gene: TRBJ2-3
CDR3 protein: CASSLNREGKDTQYF
CDR3 DNA: TGTGCCAGCAGTCTCAACAGGGAAGGGAAAGATACGCAGTATTTT

D gene: TRBD1
V gene: TRBV6-5
clone size: many
J gene: TRBJ2-1
CDR3 protein: CASSPRTGGDNEQFF
CDR3 DNA: TGTGCCAGCAGCCCCCGGACAGGGGGAGACAATGAGCAGTTCTTC

D gene: TRBD1
V gene: TRBV12-3/TRBV12-4
clone size: many
J gene: TRBJ2-7
CDR3 protein: CASSLMGTGEYEQYF
CDR3 DNA: TGTGCCAGCAGTTTAATGGGGACAGGGGAGTACGAGCAGTACTTC

D gene: TRBD1
V gene: TRBV7-9
clone size: many
J gene: TRBJ1-5
CDR3 protein: CASSPTGQGVQPQHF
CDR3 DNA: TGTGCCAGCAGCCCGACTGGACAGGGGGTTCAGCCCCAGCATTTT

D gene: TRBD1
V gene: TRBV5-1
clone size: many
J gene: TRBJ2-1
CDR3 protein: CASNKGDRYNEQFF
CDR3 DNA: TGCGCCAGCAACAAGGGGGACAGATACAATGAGCAGTTCTTC

D gene: NA
V gene: TRBV20-1
clone size: NA
J gene: TRBJ1-5
CDR3 protein: CSAIPGAGNQPQHF
CDR3 DNA: TGCAGTGCTATTCCCGGGGCGGGCAATCAGCCCCAGCATTTT

D gene: TRBD1
V gene: TRBV29-1
clone size: many
J gene: TRBJ1-1
CDR3 protein: CSVARGTNTEAFF
CDR3 DNA: TGCAGCGTGGCCAGGGGGACGAACACTGAAGCTTTCTTT

D gene: NA
V gene: TRBV5-1
clone size: many
J gene: TRBJ2-7
CDR3 protein: CASSLRPQGDNEQYF
CDR3 DNA: TGCGCCAGCAGCTTGAGGCCACAGGGAGATAACGAGCAGTACTTC

D gene: TRBD2
V gene: TRBV12-3/TRBV12-4
clone size: many
J gene: TRBJ2-2
CDR3 protein: CASSPGLAGGTGELFF
CDR3 DNA: TGTGCCAGCAGCCCCGGACTAGCGGGTGGTACCGGGGAGCTGTTTTTT

D gene: NA
V gene: TRBV2
clone size: many
J gene: TRBJ2-3
CDR3 protein: CASSASTDTQYF
CDR3 DNA: TGTGCCAGCAGTGCCTCCACAGATACGCAGTATTTT

D gene: NA
V gene: TRBV20-1
clone size: medium-sized
J gene: TRBJ1-1
CDR3 protein: CSAVPRVMNTEAFF
CDR3 DNA: TGCAGTGCTGTACCACGGGTAATGAACACTGAAGCTTTCTTT

D gene: TRBD2
V gene: TRBV28
clone size: many
J gene: TRBJ2-5
CDR3 protein: CASSSIAGGRAQYF
CDR3 DNA: TGTGCCAGCAGTTCCATAGCGGGGGGTAGGGCCCAGTACTTC

D gene: TRBD1
V gene: TRBV12-3/TRBV12-4
clone size: few
J gene: TRBJ1-6
CDR3 protein: CASSSAWTGRGGSPLHF
CDR3 DNA: TGTGCCAGCAGTTCCGCTTGGACAGGGCGCGGAGGTTCACCCCTCCACTTT

D gene: TRBD2
V gene: TRBV20-1
clone size: few
J gene: TRBJ2-3
CDR3 protein: CSASRRGDNTDTQYF
CDR3 DNA: TGCAGTGCTAGTCGGCGGGGGGACAACACAGATACGCAGTATTTT

D gene: NA
V gene: TRBV5-6
clone size: NA
J gene: TRBJ1-4
CDR3 protein: CASSFREGVEKLFF
CDR3 DNA: TGTGCCAGCAGCTTCAGAGAGGGGGTTGAAAAACTGTTTTTT

D gene: NA
V gene: TRBV6-1
clone size: many
J gene: TRBJ1-5
CDR3 protein: CASTAGTFYSNQPQHF
CDR3 DNA: TGTGCCAGCACCGCCGGGACCTTTTATAGCAATCAGCCCCAGCATTTT

D gene: NA
V gene: TRBV30
clone size: few
J gene: TRBJ1-1
CDR3 protein: CAWSDVFTEAFF
CDR3 DNA: TGTGCCTGGAGTGATGTTTTCACTGAAGCTTTCTTT

D gene: TRBD1
V gene: TRBV12-3/TRBV12-4
clone size: many
J gene: TRBJ2-1
CDR3 protein: CASSPWTGGTYNEQFF
CDR3 DNA: TGTGCCAGCAGTCCCTGGACAGGGGGGACATACAATGAGCAGTTCTTC

D gene: NA
V gene: TRBV25-1
clone size: many
J gene: TRBJ1-1
CDR3 protein: CASSESLYTEAFF
CDR3 DNA: TGTGCCAGCAGTGAATCTCTGTACACTGAAGCTTTCTTT

D gene: NA
V gene: TRBV14
clone size: NA
J gene: TRBJ1-2
CDR3 protein: CASSQARVPNYGYTF
CDR3 DNA: TGTGCCAGCAGCCAAGCCAGGGTCCCTAACTATGGCTACACCTTC

D gene: TRBD1
V gene: TRBV14
clone size: many
J gene: TRBJ2-4
CDR3 protein: CASSQGQGRIQYF
CDR3 DNA: TGTGCCAGCAGCCAAGGACAGGGGAGGATTCAGTACTTC

D gene: NA
V gene: TRBV29-1
clone size: many
J gene: TRBJ2-5
CDR3 protein: CSVVYTQETQYF
CDR3 DNA: TGCAGCGTGGTCTACACTCAAGAGACCCAGTACTTC

D gene: TRBD2
V gene: TRBV29-1
clone size: many
J gene: TRBJ2-5
CDR3 protein: CSVVGTSGVETQYF
CDR3 DNA: TGCAGCGTTGTTGGGACTAGCGGGGTGGAGACCCAGTACTTC

D gene: NA
V gene: TRBV20-1
clone size: many
J gene: TRBJ1-4
CDR3 protein: CSARGGGGEKLFF
CDR3 DNA: TGCAGTGCGCGTGGGGGCGGAGGGGAAAAACTGTTTTTT

D gene: TRBD1
V gene: TRBV7-9
clone size: NA
J gene: TRBJ1-2
CDR3 protein: CASSLPQGKFYTF
CDR3 DNA: TGTGCCAGCAGCTTACCACAGGGGAAATTTTACACCTTC

D gene: TRBD2
V gene: TRBV2
clone size: many
J gene: TRBJ2-7
CDR3 protein: CASSVRLAGHEQYF
CDR3 DNA: TGTGCCAGCAGTGTTAGACTAGCGGGTCACGAGCAGTACTTC

D gene: TRBD2
V gene: TRBV2
clone size: many
J gene: TRBJ2-3
CDR3 protein: CASSERSGGTDTQYF
CDR3 DNA: TGTGCCAGCAGTGAGCGGAGCGGGGGCACAGATACGCAGTATTTT

D gene: NA
V gene: TRBV7-9
clone size: many
J gene: TRBJ1-2
CDR3 protein: CASSQGTAGNYGYTF
CDR3 DNA: TGTGCCAGCAGTCAAGGGACGGCCGGCAACTATGGCTACACCTTC

D gene: NA
V gene: TRBV18
clone size: many
J gene: TRBJ1-1
CDR3 protein: CASSPNRAGRNTEAFF
CDR3 DNA: TGTGCCAGCTCACCAAATCGGGCAGGGAGGAACACTGAAGCTTTCTTT

D gene: NA
V gene: TRBV4-2
clone size: many
J gene: TRBJ1-1
CDR3 protein: CASSHATAGLAEAFF
CDR3 DNA: TGTGCCAGCAGCCACGCCACGGCGGGGCTAGCTGAAGCTTTCTTT

D gene: NA
V gene: TRBV20-1
clone size: NA
J gene: TRBJ1-2
CDR3 protein: CSARDRVGSSFGYTF
CDR3 DNA: TGCAGTGCTAGAGATCGGGTCGGGAGCTCGTTTGGCTACACCTTC

D gene: TRBD2
V gene: TRBV20-1
clone size: many
J gene: TRBJ2-7
CDR3 protein: CSARELAGGWYEQYF
CDR3 DNA: TGCAGTGCTAGAGAACTAGCGGGGGGGTGGTACGAGCAGTACTTC

D gene: NA
V gene: TRBV2
clone size: many
J gene: TRBJ1-2
CDR3 protein: CASSEFWTALGYTF
CDR3 DNA: TGTGCCAGCAGTGAATTTTGGACAGCGCTGGGCTACACCTTC

D gene: NA
V gene: TRBV5-6
clone size: many
J gene: TRBJ2-5
CDR3 protein: CASSLVGGETQYF
CDR3 DNA: TGTGCCAGCAGCTTGGTAGGGGGAGAGACCCAGTACTTC

D gene: TRBD2
V gene: TRBV10-3
clone size: many
J gene: TRBJ2-3
CDR3 protein: CASMGGLASDTQYF
CDR3 DNA: TGTGCCTCGATGGGGGGACTAGCATCAGATACGCAGTATTTT